The sequence of this T cell receptor beta chain was determined in a study of T cell responses to AZD1222 COVID-19 vaccine. On this clone: The antigen is unknown.

Study observations and caveats: The study found Spike-specific TCR breadth and depth rose after two AZD1222 doses. A reported finding is that nearly half of spike-specific TCRs target unmutated variant regions. White British donors predominated, females outnumbered males, and clonal diversity was possibly underestimated.

V shed 2 bases and J 14 bases; nucleotides not matched to a gene: 21. Germline loops: CDR1 SGHNT, CDR2 YENEEA. The CDR3 has 19 amino acids. Measured with immunoSEQ multiplex PCR; TCRdb has only the in-frame clones, and not every one. The sample includes around 130,000 clones, approximately 90% of them seen just once. The rearrangement uses TRBV11-3 and TRBJ2-1; the match to TRBD2 covers 13 bases. The specimen comprised peripheral blood, sampled 28 days after the second AZD1222 dose. This sequence originates from an adult who received the AZD1222 COVID-19 vaccine. The CDR3 DNA is TGTGCCAGCAGCTTATTTCGGACTAGCGGGGGATTCCCCGTCGGCGGAGAGTTCTTC. It codes for CASSLFRTSGGFPVGGEFF.